These 15 T cell receptor beta chains were all obtained from the same sample, sequenced in a study of molecular identifiers for immune sequencing clone quantification. TCRdb independently ran MiXCR on the PCR reads; one entry per CDR3 protein. The table shows over 70,000 distinct CDR3 sequences, with around a quarter occurring only once. The material sequenced was naive CD8+ T cells from blood, with Jurkat cell RNA spiked in. Specified subset: FACS-sorted CD8+CD4-CCR7+CD45RA+ naive T cells. These receptors all come from a human donor in good health. Some libraries in this study had Jurkat cell RNA spiked in.

The V call is TRBV20-1, the J call TRBJ1-2; D is unresolved. This CDR3 region has 16 residues. CDR1 DFQATT and CDR2 SNEGSKA come from the germline V gene (reference sequence). V was pared by 0 bases and J by 0 bases, with 14 bases between. The CDR3 loop is CSARDGVASPNYGYTF. For the CDR3, the DNA is TGCAGTGCTAGAGATGGCGTGGCCAGCCCTAACTATGGCTACACCTTC.

The chain uses TRBV4-3 and TRBJ1-4; 9 bases align to TRBD1. V dropped 0 bases and J dropped 4; count of bases not matched to a gene: 6. There are 17 residues in the CDR3. Germline CDR1 reads LGHNA; CDR2 reads YSLEER. This CDR3 is CASSQDSGQGLNEKLFF. CDR3 sequence (DNA): TGCGCCAGCAGCCAAGATTCGGGACAGGGCCTTAATGAAAAACTGTTTTTT.

Points on this clonotype: This may come from a read error, since a much larger clone is one base off. The rearrangement joins TRBV19 to TRBJ2-5, with D possibly TRBD2 on 5 matching bases. The CDR3 covers 15 residues. V was cut by 3 bases and J by 7 bases, with 18 bases left in between. Germline CDR1 reads LNHDA; CDR2 reads SQIVND (reference sequence). CDR3 nucleotides: TGTGCCAGTAGTATCGGGATTAGAGGATTAGTGACCCAGTACTTC. Translated, it gives CASSIGIRGLVTQYF.

This clonotype was detected many times. This chain connects TRBV7-9 to TRBJ1-1; TRBD1 aligns across 9 bases. The CDR3 covers 15 residues. Germline V CDR1 and CDR2: SEHNR, FQNEAQ (reference sequence). V gave up 5 bases and J gave up 4 bases; unmatched junction bases: 8. The CDR3 spells CASSPDRGFGTEAFF. The CDR3 bases are TGTGCCAGCAGCCCCGACAGGGGGTTCGGCACTGAAGCTTTCTTT. The whole variable domain, remainder taken from reference TRBV7-9 and TRBJ1-1, is DTGVSQNPRHKITKRGQNVTFRCDPISEHNRLYWYRQTLGQGPEFLTYFQNEAQLEKSRLLSDRFSAERPKGSFSTLEIQRTEQGDSAMYLCASSPDRGFGTEAFFGQGTRLTVV.

Notes on this clonotype: Being one base from a much bigger clone, this may be a read error. The chain recombines TRBV5-1 with TRBJ2-3; D gene uncertain. The CDR3 has 14 residues. Germline V gives CDR1 SGHRS, CDR2 YFSETQ. CDR3 residues: CASSLEDRTDTLYF. The DNA for the CDR3 is TGCGCCAGCAGCTTGGAGGATCGCACAGATACGCTGTATTTT.

V is TRBV4-1 and J is TRBJ2-5; possibly TRBD1 or TRBD2 for D (5 bases each). Germline V gene sequence: CDR1 MGHRA, CDR2 YSYEKL. V was cut by 4 bases and J by 1 base, with 19 bases left in between. The CDR3 has 17 residues. CDR3 DNA: TGCGCCAGCAGCCGCGACCCTTACGGGGACCCCCAAGAGACCCAGTACTTC. Translation: CASSRDPYGDPQETQYF.

Comment on this clonotype: At one end the junction does not follow the germline gene, possibly because of a read error. The V call is TRBV12-3 or TRBV12-4, the J call TRBJ2-1; 11 bases are a match to TRBD1. This CDR3 is built from 15 residues. This CDR3 reads CASNLDRGQVNVQFF. The DNA of the CDR3 is TGTGCCAGCAACCTGGACAGGGGGCAAGTAAATGTGCAGTTCTTC.

This clonotype was counted once. V usage is TRBV28 and J usage is TRBJ2-4; a possible D gene is TRBD1 (5 bases). The V gene lost 5 bases and the J gene lost 7 bases, with 24 bases spanning the gap. The CDR3 runs 17 residues. In germline, CDR1 is MDHEN, CDR2 SYDVKM. The chain's CDR3 is CASSLIQDHRTINIQYF. The DNA for the CDR3 is TGTGCCAGCAGTCTCATCCAAGATCACAGGACCATTAACATTCAGTACTTC.

V and J are TRBV25-1 and TRBJ1-4; the D is unclear. CDR1 MGHDK and CDR2 SYGVNS come from the germline V gene. V lost 2 bases to trimming and J lost 8 bases, with 3 bases between them. CDR3 size: 11 residues. CDR3 region: CASSEGEKLFF. Here the CDR3 DNA reads TGTGCCAGCAGTGAAGGAGAAAAACTGTTTTTT.

This sequence joins TRBV25-1 and TRBJ2-1; 10 bases map to TRBD1. Germline values: CDR1 MGHDK, CDR2 SYGVNS. CDR3 length: 17 amino acids. With V trimmed by 6 bases and J by 6 bases, 14 bases remained unmatched. CDR3 amino acids: CASSAGTGATTGNEQFF. The DNA of the CDR3 is TGTGCCAGCAGCGCGGGGACAGGGGCGACTACTGGCAATGAGCAGTTCTTC.

This clonotype was seen ten or more times. The rearrangement uses TRBV29-1 and TRBJ1-1; 7 bases fit TRBD1. From germline, CDR1 is SQVTM and CDR2 ANQGSEA. J gave up 0 bases and V 3 bases, and 4 bases lay outside the gene matches. This CDR3 is built from 14 residues. CDR3 DNA sequence: TGCAGCGTTGAGACAGGGAATATGAACACTGAAGCTTTCTTT. It yields the protein CSVETGNMNTEAFF.

Only a few counts were recorded for this clonotype. The chain has TRBV6-2 or TRBV6-3 and TRBJ1-5; 7 bases align to TRBD1. V was clipped by 8 bases and J by 5 bases; unmatched bases: 6. Germline V CDR1 and CDR2: MNHEY, SVGEGT. The CDR3 consists of 13 residues. The CDR3: CASRDSFDQPQHF. For the CDR3, the DNA is TGTGCCAGCCGGGACAGCTTTGATCAGCCCCAGCATTTT.

This chain links TRBV19 with TRBJ2-2, with 10 bases lining up with TRBD1. This CDR3 contains 15 residues. V was pared by 5 bases and J by 8 bases, with 8 bases of the junction left unmatched. From germline, CDR1 is LNHDA and CDR2 SQIVND (reference sequence). The CDR3 protein is CASSVVTGGRGELFF. For the CDR3, the DNA is TGTGCCAGTAGTGTAGTGACAGGGGGCCGAGGGGAGCTGTTTTTT.

As concerns this clonotype: This may be a read error, as it is one base from a much larger clone. The conserved phenylalanine or tryptophan normally closing the CDR3 is absent here, so this likely arose from a read error. V is TRBV7-9 and J is TRBJ2-7; a possible D gene is TRBD1 (5 bases). The CDR3 is 14 residues long. Between the trimmed V and J ends, which lost 5 bases and 6 bases, there was a span of 17 bases. From germline, CDR1 is SEHNR and CDR2 FQNEAQ (reference sequence). CDR3 residues: CASSPIPGFVEQYL. DNA for the CDR3: TGTGCCAGCAGCCCTATACCAGGGTTCGTCGAGCAGTACCTC.

To note about this clonotype: A much larger clone lies one base from this, so it may be a read error. The chain couples TRBV5-1 to TRBJ1-5, with a weak D call TRBD1 (6 bases). The V gene's germline CDR1 is SGHRS and CDR2 YFSETQ. The CDR3 sequence is 13 residues long. Trimming left V 5 bases short and J 5 bases short, with 11 bases between. The DNA for the CDR3 is TGCGCCAGCAGACAGGGCAGCTATCAGCCCCAGCATTTT. Translated: CASRQGSYQPQHF.